This TCR beta chain originates from a study of OX40 agonist ivuxolimab in advanced cancers. Looking at the study overall: Aged roughly 23 to 80 with a mean of 60 years, they were 82.7% male. The study's findings and limits: The study observed clonal expansion of CD4+ and CD8+ blood T cells by week 6 at 0.1 to 3.0 mg/kg. Fewer expanded clones were found on average in CD4+ than in CD8+ T cells.

Measured with immunoSEQ multiplex PCR; TCRdb has only the in-frame clones, and not every one. The sample gives approximately 94,000 clones, under 90% of which show up once; 1.1% is in the top ten. Sampled blood was obtained at baseline, cycle 4 day 1, and cycle 7 day 1. CDR3 length equals 14 residues. Deletions cut 7 bases from V and 2 bases from J, with 14 bases between. Germline V lookup: CDR1 MDHEN, CDR2 SYDVKM. About this clone: Its antigen is unidentified.

Sequences were derived from CD4+ or CD8+ T cells sorted from blood, sampled in a trial of the OX40 agonist ivuxolimab. The chain employs TRBV28 and TRBJ1-1, with D perhaps TRBD1 (6 bases). This clonotype originated in an adult with an advanced solid tumor such as melanoma, head and neck, liver or kidney cancer. The CDR3 reads CASIRGGANTEAFF. The CDR3 region has the DNA TGTGCCAGCATCCGAGGGGGGGCAAACACTGAAGCTTTCTTT.